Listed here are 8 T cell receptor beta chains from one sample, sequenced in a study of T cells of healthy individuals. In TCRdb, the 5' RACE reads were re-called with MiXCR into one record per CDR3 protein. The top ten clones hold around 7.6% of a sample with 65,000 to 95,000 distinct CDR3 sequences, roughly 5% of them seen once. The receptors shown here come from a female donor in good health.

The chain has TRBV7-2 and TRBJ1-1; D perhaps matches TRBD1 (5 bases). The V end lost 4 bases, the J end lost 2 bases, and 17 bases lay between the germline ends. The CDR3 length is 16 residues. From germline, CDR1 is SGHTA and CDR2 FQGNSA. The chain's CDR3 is CASSSATGTANTEAFF. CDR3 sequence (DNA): TGTGCCAGCAGCTCTGCGACCGGGACGGCAAACACTGAAGCTTTCTTT.

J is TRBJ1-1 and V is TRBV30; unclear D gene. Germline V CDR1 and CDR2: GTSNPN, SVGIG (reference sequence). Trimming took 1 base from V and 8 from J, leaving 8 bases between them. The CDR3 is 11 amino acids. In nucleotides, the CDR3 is TGTGCCTGGAGTGGGGGAGCCGAAGCTTTCTTT. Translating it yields CAWSGGAEAFF.

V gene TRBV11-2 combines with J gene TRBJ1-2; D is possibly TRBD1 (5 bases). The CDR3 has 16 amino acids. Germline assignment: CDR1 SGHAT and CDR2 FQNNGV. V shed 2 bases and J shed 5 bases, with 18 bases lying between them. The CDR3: CASSLLDRGGGYGYTF. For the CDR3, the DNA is TGTGCCAGCAGCTTACTAGATCGGGGTGGGGGTTATGGCTACACCTTC.

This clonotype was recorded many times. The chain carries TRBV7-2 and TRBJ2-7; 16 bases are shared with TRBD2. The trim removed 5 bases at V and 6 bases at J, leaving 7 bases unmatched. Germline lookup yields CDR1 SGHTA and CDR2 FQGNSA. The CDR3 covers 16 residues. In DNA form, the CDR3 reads TGTGCCAGCAGCACGGGACTAGCGGGAGGGCAAGGCGAGCAGTACTTC. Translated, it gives CASSTGLAGGQGEQYF.

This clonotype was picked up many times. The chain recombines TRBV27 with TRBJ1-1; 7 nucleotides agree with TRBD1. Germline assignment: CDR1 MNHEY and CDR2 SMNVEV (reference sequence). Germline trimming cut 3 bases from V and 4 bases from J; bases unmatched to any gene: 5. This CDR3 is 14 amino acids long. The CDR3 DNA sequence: TGTGCCAGCAGTTTTGGGCCAGGGGGCACTGAAGCTTTCTTT. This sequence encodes CASSFGPGGTEAFF.

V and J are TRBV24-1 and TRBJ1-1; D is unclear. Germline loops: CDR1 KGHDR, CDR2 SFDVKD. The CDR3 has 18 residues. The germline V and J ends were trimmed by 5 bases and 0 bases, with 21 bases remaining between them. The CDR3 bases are TGTGCCACCAGTGCATTTTTCATGCGGTCGACTTTGAACACTGAAGCTTTCTTT. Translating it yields CATSAFFMRSTLNTEAFF.

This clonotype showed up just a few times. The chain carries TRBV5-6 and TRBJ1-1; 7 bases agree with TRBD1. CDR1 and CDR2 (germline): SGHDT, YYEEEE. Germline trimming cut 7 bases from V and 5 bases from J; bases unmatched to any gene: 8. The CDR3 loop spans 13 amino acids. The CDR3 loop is CASQQGRGTEAFF. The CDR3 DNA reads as TGTGCCAGCCAACAGGGGAGAGGGACTGAAGCTTTCTTT.

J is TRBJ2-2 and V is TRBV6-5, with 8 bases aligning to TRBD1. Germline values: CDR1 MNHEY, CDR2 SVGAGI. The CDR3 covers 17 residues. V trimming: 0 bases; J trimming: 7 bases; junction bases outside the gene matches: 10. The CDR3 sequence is CASSYSSMAGGSGELFF. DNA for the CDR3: TGTGCCAGCAGTTACTCGAGTATGGCAGGGGGCAGCGGGGAGCTGTTTTTT.